These 5 T cell receptor beta chains came from one sample sequenced in a study of T cell repertoires in cytomegalovirus infection. In TCRdb, the reads were re-called with MiXCR into one record per CDR3 protein. Here the sample spans approximately 190,000 distinct CDR3 sequences, 28% being singletons. The sequencing sample was made of PBMCs. The receptors shown here come from a human donor in good health (CMV status not recorded). Some clones in this sample may be carry-over from other donors' samples.

This clonotype has a handful of counts. The rearrangement joins TRBV12-3 or TRBV12-4 to TRBJ1-1; D ambiguous. The length of the CDR3 is 14 residues. The germline V and J ends were trimmed by 2 bases and 1 base, with 8 bases remaining between them. This CDR3 reads CASSLNPRNTEAFF. The CDR3 coding sequence is TGTGCCAGCAGTTTAAACCCTCGGAACACTGAAGCTTTCTTT.

This clonotype was recorded a few times. The chain couples TRBV6-1 to TRBJ2-2; 11 nucleotides match TRBD2. J lost 6 bases, V lost 5 bases, and 11 bases had no gene match. The CDR3 has 17 amino acids. CDR1 MNHNS and CDR2 SASEGT come from the germline V gene. CDR3: CASSFTLAGGSSGELFF. CDR3 nucleotide sequence: TGTGCCAGCAGTTTCACTTTAGCGGGGGGGTCGTCCGGGGAGCTGTTTTTT.

The chain is built from TRBV29-1 and TRBJ1-2; possibly TRBD1 for D (5 bases). The CDR3 runs 13 residues. V lost 0 bases, J lost 6 bases, and 11 bases lay in between. Per germline, CDR1 SQVTM and CDR2 ANQGSEA. CDR3 bases: TGCAGCGTTGAAGACTCGGGGGGGGATGGCTACACCTTC. As protein: CSVEDSGGDGYTF.

The gene calls are TRBV5-1 and TRBJ1-2, with 7 bases lining up with TRBD1. Trimming took 0 bases from V and 8 from J; bases not matched to a gene: 4. CDR1 is SGHRS, CDR2 YFSETQ, per germline. This CDR3 has 13 amino acids. The CDR3 protein is CASSLGGGNGYTF. CDR3 DNA sequence: TGCGCCAGCAGCTTGGGAGGGGGCAACGGCTACACCTTC.

The gene calls are TRBV6-2 or TRBV6-3 and TRBJ1-2; weak D call: TRBD1 (6 bases). Germline assignment: CDR1 MNHEY and CDR2 SVGEGT. The CDR3 spans 13 residues. Trimming took 7 bases from V and 6 from J, leaving 15 bases between them. CDR3 coding DNA: TGTGCCAGCACCCCGGGGGGGGCCAATGGCTACACCTTC. Its protein product is CASTPGGANGYTF.